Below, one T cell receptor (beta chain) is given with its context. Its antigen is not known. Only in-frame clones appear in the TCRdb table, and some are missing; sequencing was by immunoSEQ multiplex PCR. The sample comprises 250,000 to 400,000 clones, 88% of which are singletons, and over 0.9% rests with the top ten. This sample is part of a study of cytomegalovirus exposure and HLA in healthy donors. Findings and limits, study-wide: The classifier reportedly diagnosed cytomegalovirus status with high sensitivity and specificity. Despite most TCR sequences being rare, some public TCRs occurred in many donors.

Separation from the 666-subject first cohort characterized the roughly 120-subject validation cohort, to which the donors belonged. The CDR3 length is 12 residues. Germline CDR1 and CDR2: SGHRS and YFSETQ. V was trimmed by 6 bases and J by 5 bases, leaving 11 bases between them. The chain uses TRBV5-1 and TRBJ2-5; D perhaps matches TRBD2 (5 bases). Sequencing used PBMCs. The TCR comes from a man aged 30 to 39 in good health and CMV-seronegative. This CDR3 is CASTTSSETQYF. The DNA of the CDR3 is TGCGCCAGCACCACTAGTAGCGAGACCCAGTACTTC.